Each of the 21 T cell receptor beta chains below was sequenced from the same sample in a study of cytomegalovirus exposure and HLA in healthy donors. The PCR made use of 60 Vbeta and 13 Jbeta primers. The repertoire was sequenced with immunoSEQ multiplex PCR; TCRdb's copy has only in-frame clones and lacks some. The repertoire consists of about 150,000 clones, with roughly 84% occurring once and the leading ten covering approximately 2.5%. The sample taken for sequencing was PBMCs. The receptor set was obtained from a young man in good health and CMV-seropositive.

The J gene is TRBJ2-7, the V gene TRBV5-6; D is possibly TRBD1 or TRBD2 (8 bases each). This CDR3 is built from 14 residues. With 4 bases removed from V and 7 bases from J, the gap between germline ends came to 18 bases. Germline lookup yields CDR1 SGHDT and CDR2 YYEEEE. The chain's CDR3 is CASSRTGGDREQYV. The CDR3 DNA is TGTGCCAGCAGCCGAACCGGGGGGGACAGGGAGCAGTACGTC.

This clone appeared a single time. The chain recombines TRBV7-6 with TRBJ2-2; TRBD1 is a possible D gene (6 bases). The CDR3 is 15 amino acids. Deletions cut 3 bases from V and 5 bases from J, with 13 bases between. Per the germline V gene, CDR1 is SGHVS and CDR2 is FNYEAQ. Here the CDR3 DNA reads TGTGCCAGCAGCTTTAAGCCCAGGGGTACCGGGGAGCTGTTTTTT. Amino acids: CASSFKPRGTGELFF.

This chain uses TRBV9 with TRBJ2-7; 10 bases are a match to TRBD2. The V gene end was trimmed by 3 bases and the J gene end by 4 bases; junction bases not matched to a gene: 10. CDR3 length: 16 amino acids. Germline CDR1 reads SGDLS; CDR2 reads YYNGEE. In DNA form, the CDR3 reads TGTGCCAGCAGCGCCCGCCCCGGGACTAGCGCGTACGAGCAGTACTTC. It encodes CASSARPGTSAYEQYF.

About this clone itself: At the DNA level, this CDR3 is encoded by other sequences in the same sample as well. The chain links TRBV5-4 to TRBJ2-5, with 7 bases aligning to TRBD1. The CDR3 runs 14 residues. Per germline, CDR1 SGHNT and CDR2 YYREEE (reference sequence). J was trimmed by 3 bases and V by 0 bases; bases with no gene match: 2. The DNA for the CDR3 is TGTGCCAGCAGCTTGGGACAGGGAAAAGAGACCCAGTACTTC. Translating it yields CASSLGQGKETQYF.

The V and J genes are TRBV7-2 and TRBJ1-1, with D possibly being TRBD1 (5 bases). The CDR3 spans 14 residues. V lost 5 bases and J 1 base, leaving 11 bases between the germline ends. Germline V gene sequence: CDR1 SGHTA, CDR2 FQGNSA. In nucleotides, the CDR3 is TGTGCCAGCAGCCAAGGGGCTTGGAACACTGAAGCTTTCTTT. Translation: CASSQGAWNTEAFF.

V and J are TRBV6-5 and TRBJ2-1; D is perhaps TRBD2 (6 bases). The length of the CDR3 is 16 residues. Per the germline V gene, CDR1 is MNHEY and CDR2 is SVGAGI. The V end was cut by 0 bases, the J end by 6 bases, with 15 bases between. CDR3 DNA: TGTGCCAGCAGTTACTCCCCGGGGCTAGCGATCAATGAGCAGTTCTTC. It encodes CASSYSPGLAINEQFF.

The chain is built from TRBV5-4 and TRBJ2-5; 7 bases are shared with TRBD1. Per germline, CDR1 SGHNT and CDR2 YYREEE (reference sequence). V lost 4 bases, J lost 7 bases, and 10 bases stayed unmatched. There are 14 residues in the CDR3. The CDR3 sequence is CASSQPTGETTQYF. CDR3 sequence (DNA): TGTGCCAGCAGCCAGCCCACAGGGGAGACGACCCAGTACTTC.

To note about this clone: One junction end disagrees with the germline gene, perhaps due to a read error. This specimen includes other DNA sequences encoding the same CDR3. V is TRBV7-2 and J is TRBJ1-2; TRBD1 might be the D (6 bases). CDR1 and CDR2 (germline): SGHTA, FQGNSA. The CDR3 has 13 residues. Here the CDR3 reads CASSLIATGGYTF. The CDR3 bases are TGCGCCAGCAGCTTAATTGCCACAGGGGGCTACACCTTC.

The J gene is TRBJ2-2, the V gene TRBV21-1; the listed D gene, TRBD2, was not tested against the DNA. TRBV21-1 is designated a pseudogene. The CDR3 covers 20 residues. CDR3 region: CASSKAVTSGRATNTGELFF. The CDR3 region has the DNA TGTGCCAGCAGCAAAGCGGTGACTAGCGGGAGGGCCACGAACACCGGGGAGCTGTTTTTT.

This chain joins TRBV7-2 and TRBJ2-2, with 10 bases lining up with TRBD1. The CDR3 totals 15 residues. After removal of 1 base from V and 5 bases from J, the junction contained 1 base not matched to a gene. From germline, CDR1 is SGHTA and CDR2 FQGNSA. CDR3 sequence: CASSLEGQGTGELFF. The CDR3, as DNA: TGTGCCAGCAGCTTAGAGGGACAGGGGACCGGGGAGCTGTTTTTT.

The rearrangement joins TRBV18 to TRBJ2-3; possible D gene TRBD2, 6 bases. V was clipped by 5 bases and J by 5 bases, with 11 bases between them. The germline CDR1 and CDR2 sequences are KGHSH and LQKENI. The CDR3 totals 13 residues. For the CDR3, the DNA is TGTGCCAGCTCAGGAGGGACTTTAGATACGCAGTATTTT. This gives the protein CASSGGTLDTQYF.

CDR3 in amino acids: CASSLDGTGKYEQFF. The CDR3 bases are TGTGCCAGCAGCTTGGACGGGACAGGGAAGTATGAGCAGTTCTTC. The V gene is TRBV5-4, the J gene TRBJ2-1, with TRBD1 matching over 9 bases. The length of the CDR3 is 15 residues. CDR1 and CDR2 from the germline V gene are SGHNT and YYREEE (reference sequence). V lost 0 bases, J lost 8 bases, and 6 bases stayed unmatched.

The chain combines TRBV7-6 with TRBJ1-2, with 9 bases aligning to TRBD1. The CDR3 runs to 15 residues. Germline V gene lookup returns CDR1 SGHVS and CDR2 FNYEAQ. The ends lost 6 bases at V and 5 bases at J; junction bases unmatched: 10. In DNA form, the CDR3 reads TGTGCCAGCAGACCCCTGGGACAGGGACGATATGGCTACACCTTC. Its protein product is CASRPLGQGRYGYTF.

This chain links TRBV11-3 with TRBJ1-4; 8 bases map to TRBD1. The V and J ends lost 5 bases and 8 bases, in that order; junction bases with no gene match: 10. CDR3 length: 15 amino acids. Looked up from germline, CDR1 is SGHNT and CDR2 is YENEEA. The CDR3 spells CASSARDRPGEKLFF. CDR3 sequence (DNA): TGTGCCAGCAGCGCCCGGGACAGGCCGGGCGAAAAACTGTTTTTT.

The chain is built from TRBV7-2 and TRBJ2-5, with TRBD2 as a possible D gene (7 bases). The germline V gene has CDR1 SGHTA and CDR2 FQGNSA. The CDR3 runs 17 residues. V was cut by 6 bases and J by 1 base, with 21 bases left in between. The CDR3 loop reads CASSTRPAGALQETQYF. CDR3 DNA sequence: TGTGCCAGCAGTACCAGGCCCGCGGGGGCCCTCCAAGAGACCCAGTACTTC.

V gene TRBV15 combines with J gene TRBJ1-2; TRBD1 aligns across 7 bases. Germline trimming cut 4 bases from V and 7 bases from J; bases unmatched to any gene: 3. The CDR3 contains 12 residues. From germline, CDR1 is LNHNV and CDR2 YYDKDF (reference sequence). The CDR3, as DNA: TGTGCCACCAGCAACACAGGGGTTGGCTACACCTTC. This gives the protein CATSNTGVGYTF.

This rearrangement joins TRBV11-2 to TRBJ2-1; D not certain. This CDR3 contains 14 residues. V lost 0 bases, J lost 5 bases, and 8 bases lay in between. The V gene's germline CDR1 is SGHAT and CDR2 FQNNGV. CDR3 region: CASSLDRLHNEQFF. CDR3 sequence (DNA): TGTGCCAGCAGCTTAGACAGGCTGCACAATGAGCAGTTCTTC.

The genes are TRBV11-3 and TRBJ2-3; TRBD2 agrees at 7 bases. Germline CDR1 and CDR2: SGHNT and YENEEA. Trimming cost V 5 bases and J 8 bases; bases outside gene matches: 13. CDR3 size: 15 residues. The CDR3 DNA is TGTGCCAGCAGCCGAGGGACTACCTCAGTGAGTACGCAGTATTTT. Amino acids: CASSRGTTSVSTQYF. Combining the CDR3 with reference TRBV11-3 and TRBJ2-3 gives the whole variable domain EAGVVQSPRYKIIEKKQPVAFWCNPISGHNTLYWYLQNLGQGPELLIRYENEEAVDDSQLPKDRFSAERLKGVDSTLKIQPAELGDSAVYLCASSRGTTSVSTQYFGPGTRLTVL.

The chain carries TRBV4-2 and TRBJ2-1; D may be TRBD1 (5 bases). The germline CDR1 and CDR2 sequences are LGHNA and YNFKEQ. The length of the CDR3 is 15 residues. V was shortened by 2 bases and J by 7 bases, with 15 bases between the two germline ends. CDR3 bases: TGTGCCAGCAGCCAATTGGCAGGGCAGGTAAATGAGCAGTTCTTC. This gives the protein CASSQLAGQVNEQFF.

The rearrangement uses TRBV4-1 and TRBJ2-7; 7 bases map to TRBD1. This CDR3 is 17 amino acids long. The germline V gene has CDR1 MGHRA and CDR2 YSYEKL. With V trimmed by 0 bases and J by 3 bases, 11 bases remained unmatched. In nucleotides, the CDR3 is TGCGCCAGCAGCCAAGAACAGGGGCTAAAAAGAGACTACGAGCAGTACGTC. This encodes CASSQEQGLKRDYEQYV.

The genes are TRBV27 and TRBJ2-7; D may be TRBD2 (5 bases). V shed 3 bases and J shed 0 bases, with 9 bases lying between them. Germline CDR1 is MNHEY and CDR2 is SMNVEV (reference sequence). The CDR3 has 14 residues. The CDR3 here is CASSLRESSYEQYF. The DNA of the CDR3 is TGTGCCAGCAGTTTGAGGGAAAGCTCCTACGAGCAGTACTTC.